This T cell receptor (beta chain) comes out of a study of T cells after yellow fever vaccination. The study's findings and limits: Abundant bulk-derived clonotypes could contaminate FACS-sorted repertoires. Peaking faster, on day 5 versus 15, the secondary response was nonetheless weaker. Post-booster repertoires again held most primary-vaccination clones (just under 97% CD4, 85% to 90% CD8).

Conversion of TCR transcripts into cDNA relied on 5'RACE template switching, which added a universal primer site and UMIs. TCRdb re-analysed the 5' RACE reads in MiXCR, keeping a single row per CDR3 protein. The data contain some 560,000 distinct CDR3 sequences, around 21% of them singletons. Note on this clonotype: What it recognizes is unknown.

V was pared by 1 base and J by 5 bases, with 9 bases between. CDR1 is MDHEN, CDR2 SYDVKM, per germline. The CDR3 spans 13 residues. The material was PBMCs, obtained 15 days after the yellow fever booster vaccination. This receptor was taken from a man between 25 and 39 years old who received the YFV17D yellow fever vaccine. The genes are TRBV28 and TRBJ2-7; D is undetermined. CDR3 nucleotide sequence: TGTGCCAGCAGTTTATTGACTTGGCACGAGCAGTACTTC. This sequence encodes CASSLLTWHEQYF.